Below are 15 T cell receptor beta chains sequenced from a single sample in a study of blood T cell repertoires in COVID-19. Data came from immunoSEQ multiplex PCR; TCRdb stores just in-frame clones and leaves some out. There are some 130,000 clones in the sample; about 87% occur only once, and 40% to 55% lies in the top ten. Specimen: peripheral blood. The receptors come from a human donor in a cohort sampled during active COVID-19.

V and J are TRBV7-9 and TRBJ2-3; D not certain. Germline V lookup: CDR1 SEHNR, CDR2 FQNEAQ (reference sequence). Trimming stripped 6 bases from V and 6 bases from J, with 7 bases between. This CDR3 has 11 amino acids. This CDR3 is CASRSVDTQYF. Here the CDR3 DNA reads TGTGCCAGCAGGTCGGTGGATACGCAGTATTTT.

The rearrangement joins TRBV7-2 to TRBJ1-5, with 11 nucleotides matching TRBD1. The CDR3 has 14 residues. The germline gives CDR1 SGHTA, CDR2 FQGNSA. V lost 6 bases to trimming and J lost 7 bases; unmatched junction nucleotides: 5. The CDR3 DNA reads TGTGCCAGCAGTTGGGACAGGGGGAACCAGCCCCAGCATTTT. Encoded protein: CASSWDRGNQPQHF.

This clone was recorded once. The genes are TRBV19 and TRBJ2-2; perhaps TRBD1 as D (5 bases). This CDR3 spans 18 amino acids. With 5 bases removed from V and 4 bases from J, the gap between germline ends came to 23 bases. CDR1 LNHDA and CDR2 SQIVND come from the germline V gene (reference sequence). CDR3 sequence reads: CASSARQTLATATGELFF. The CDR3 region has the DNA TGTGCCAGTAGTGCTCGACAGACGTTGGCTACGGCCACCGGGGAGCTGTTTTTT.

This rearrangement joins TRBV4-2 to TRBJ2-3, with 7 bases matching TRBD2. The ends lost 1 base at V and 2 bases at J; junction bases unmatched: 3. There are 15 residues in the CDR3. Germline V gene data show CDR1 as LGHNA and CDR2 as YNFKEQ. This chain's CDR3 is CASSQAGTNTDTQYF. CDR3 nucleotides: TGTGCCAGCAGCCAAGCCGGGACTAACACAGATACGCAGTATTTT.

CDR3 in amino acids: CASSSQAGQGTDTQYF. CDR3 in DNA: TGTGCCAGCAGCTCCCAGGCAGGACAGGGGACAGATACGCAGTATTTT. The V gene is TRBV7-8, the J gene TRBJ2-3, with 9 bases matching TRBD1. Per the germline V gene, CDR1 is SGHVS and CDR2 is FQNEAQ. After removal of 4 bases from V and 3 bases from J, the junction contained 8 bases not matched to a gene. The CDR3 runs to 16 residues. Full variable domain (outside the CDR3, taken from reference TRBV7-8 and TRBJ2-3): GAGVSQSPRYKVAKRGQDVALRCDPISGHVSLFWYQQALGQGPEFLTYFQNEAQLDKSGLPSDRFFAERPEGSVSTLKIQRTQQEDSAVYLCASSSQAGQGTDTQYFGPGTRLTVL.

J is TRBJ1-2 and V is TRBV18; 7 bases are a match to TRBD1. Germline values: CDR1 KGHSH, CDR2 LQKENI. The ends lost 3 bases at V and 9 bases at J; junction bases unmatched: 7. The CDR3 covers 13 residues. The CDR3 nucleotides read TGTGCCAGCTCACCGGGACAGCCTTATAGCTACACCTTC. Translation gives CASSPGQPYSYTF. The full variable domain, in which reference TRBV18 and TRBJ1-2 provide the parts outside the CDR3, is NAGVMQNPRHLVRRRGQEARLRCSPMKGHSHVYWYRQLPEEGLKFMVYLQKENIIDESGMPKERFSAEFPKEGPSILRIQQVVRGDSAAYFCASSPGQPYSYTFGSGTRLTVV.

The chain combines TRBV5-8 with TRBJ2-1, with TRBD2 matching over 8 bases. In germline, CDR1 is SGHTS, CDR2 YDEGEE. J was trimmed by 13 bases and V by 2 bases; bases with no gene match: 11. This CDR3 comprises 14 residues. The CDR3 DNA is TGTGCCAGCAGCTTTCAGGTCGCGGGAGGTGAACAGTTCTTC. As protein: CASSFQVAGGEQFF. Drawing the rest from reference TRBV5-8 and TRBJ2-1, the complete variable domain is EAGVTQSPTHLIKTRGQQATLRCSPISGHTSVYWYQQALGLGLQFLLWYDEGEERNRGNFPPRFSGRQFPNYSSELNVNALELEDSALYLCASSFQVAGGEQFFGPGTRLTVL.

The chain combines TRBV5-1 with TRBJ1-4; tentative D call: TRBD1 (6 bases). This CDR3 region has 14 residues. V was clipped by 2 bases and J by 4 bases, with 9 bases between them. Germline lookup yields CDR1 SGHRS and CDR2 YFSETQ. The DNA of the CDR3 is TGCGCCAGCAGCTTTGGGGGCAGTAATGAAAAACTGTTTTTT. Protein: CASSFGGSNEKLFF.

This sequence joins TRBV5-4 and TRBJ2-2; D ambiguous. CDR3 length equals 14 residues. V dropped 4 bases and J dropped 1 base, with 8 bases sitting between them. Germline V gene sequence: CDR1 SGHNT, CDR2 YYREEE (reference sequence). The CDR3 loop is CASSVSMNTGELFF. The CDR3 DNA reads TGTGCCAGCAGCGTATCTATGAACACCGGGGAGCTGTTTTTT.

The genes are TRBV5-6 and TRBJ1-4; the D is unclear. V gave up 1 base and J gave up 8 bases, with 12 bases separating them. This CDR3 region has 14 residues. Germline V gene lookup returns CDR1 SGHDT and CDR2 YYEEEE. In DNA form, the CDR3 reads TGTGCCAGCAGCTTGCAGGTCACCTGGGAAAAACTGTTTTTT. Its protein product is CASSLQVTWEKLFF.

V is TRBV6-5 and J is TRBJ1-6; D possibly corresponds to TRBD1 (6 bases). The CDR3 has 15 residues. Trimming removed 8 bases at V and 7 bases at J, with 18 bases between. CDR1 MNHEY and CDR2 SVGAGI come from the germline V gene. CDR3 protein: CASGRPGTRNSPLHF. CDR3 in DNA: TGTGCCAGCGGCCGGCCCGGGACAAGAAATTCACCCCTCCACTTT.

The chain carries TRBV30 and TRBJ2-7; 7 bases map to TRBD1. CDR1 GTSNPN and CDR2 SVGIG come from the germline V gene (reference sequence). The V segment lost 4 bases and the J segment 3 bases; nucleotides outside the gene matches: 15. The CDR3 has 16 residues. The CDR3 loop reads CAWTRTGFPCLYEQYV. The DNA for the CDR3 is TGTGCCTGGACGCGGACAGGTTTCCCATGCCTCTACGAGCAGTACGTC.

The gene calls are TRBV7-3 and TRBJ2-3; the match to TRBD2 covers 7 bases. The CDR3 spans 14 residues. The germline V gene encodes CDR1 SGHTA and CDR2 FQGTGA. V dropped 5 bases and J dropped 5; count of bases not matched to a gene: 7. For the CDR3, the DNA is TGTGCCAGCAGCCTCGACGCGGGGGAAGATACGCAGTATTTT. Its protein product is CASSLDAGEDTQYF.

This rearrangement joins TRBV4-3 to TRBJ2-5; 8 bases map to TRBD2. CDR3 length: 15 residues. The J segment lost 1 base and the V segment lost 2 bases, leaving 3 bases of the junction unmatched. The germline V gene encodes CDR1 LGHNA and CDR2 YSLEER. The CDR3: CASSQSGLAQETQYF. The CDR3 coding sequence is TGCGCCAGCAGCCAATCTGGACTAGCCCAAGAGACCCAGTACTTC.

The rearrangement links TRBV6-4 to TRBJ2-2, with a tentative D call TRBD1 (6 bases). Trimming shortened V by 6 bases and J by 5 bases, and 10 bases separated the two germline ends. Germline-derived CDR1 and CDR2 are MRHNA and SNTAGT. CDR3 length: 13 residues. DNA of the CDR3: TGTGCCAGCAGGCAAACAGGGACCGGGGAGCTGTTTTTT. This codes for CASRQTGTGELFF.